The rows below give T cell receptor beta chains drawn from one sample of a study of control samples from healthy donors and cancer patients. Clones were read by immunoSEQ multiplex PCR, and TCRdb kept only the in-frame ones, dropping some. The sample includes approximately 100,000 clones, around 88% of them seen just once. The sample was blood. The origin of the receptors is a man under 40 in good health. The CDR3 runs from the conserved cysteine through the conserved F or W. D genes are given only for firm matches. Expanded clones are given a class, and other clones once, few, many or no size at all.

j_gene,abundance,d_gene,v_gene,CDR3aa,CDR3nt
TRBJ2-7,.,.,TRBV18,CASSPPGRGQAGEQYF,TGTGCCAGCTCACCCCCCGGCAGGGGCCAGGCGGGGGAGCAGTACTTC
TRBJ1-3,.,.,TRBV30,CAWGGNTIYF,TGTGCCTGGGGTGGAAACACCATATATTTT
TRBJ1-5,.,.,TRBV5-8,CASSAAARISNQPQHF,TGTGCCAGCAGCGCAGCCGCTCGGATAAGCAATCAGCCCCAGCATTTT
TRBJ2-1,.,TRBD2,TRBV5-1,CASSPSSGSRPEQFF,TGCGCCAGCAGCCCATCTAGCGGGAGTAGGCCTGAGCAGTTCTTC
TRBJ2-1,.,TRBD2,TRBV7-9,CASSLASGSEDEQFF,TGTGCCAGCAGCTTAGCCAGCGGGAGTGAGGATGAGCAGTTCTTC
TRBJ2-6,.,TRBD1,TRBV7-6,CASSPGTGVSGANVLTF,TGTGCCAGCAGCCCCGGGACAGGGGTCTCTGGGGCCAACGTCCTGACTTTC
TRBJ2-3,once,.,TRBV12-3/TRBV12-4,CASSQGPNTQYF,TGTGCCAGCAGTCAAGGACCGAATACGCAGTATTTT
TRBJ2-1,.,.,TRBV30,CAWTRIGLLGGNEQFF,TGTGCCTGGACCCGAATCGGACTTTTAGGGGGCAATGAGCAGTTCTTC
TRBJ2-7,.,TRBD2,TRBV28,CASSELAGNHYEQYF,TGTGCCAGCAGTGAACTAGCGGGGAACCACTACGAGCAGTACTTC
TRBJ2-4,.,TRBD1,TRBV2,CASILGQGVSKNIQYF,TGTGCCAGCATCCTCGGACAGGGCGTGAGCAAAAACATTCAGTACTTC
TRBJ1-3,.,TRBD1,TRBV10-3,CAISSGQPLSGNTIYF,TGTGCCATCAGTTCGGGACAGCCACTCTCTGGAAACACCATATATTTT
TRBJ2-5,.,.,TRBV18,CASSPTGRETQYF,TGTGCCAGCTCCCCGACAGGGAGGGAGACCCAGTACTTC
TRBJ1-3,once,TRBD1,TRBV10-3,CAIRPGQDGNTIYF,TGTGCCATCAGGCCAGGACAGGACGGAAACACCATATATTTT
TRBJ1-3,.,.,TRBV10-3,CAISESQGILGNTIYF,TGTGCCATCAGTGAGTCCCAGGGTATCCTTGGAAACACCATATATTTT
TRBJ2-5,.,.,TRBV19,CASSSAGVETQYF,TGTGCCAGTAGTTCGGCAGGGGTCGAGACCCAGTACTTC
TRBJ2-1,.,.,TRBV7-9,CASSSQTAKDYNEQFF,TGTGCCAGCAGCTCGCAGACGGCGAAGGATTACAATGAGCAGTTCTTC
TRBJ2-5,.,.,TRBV18,CASSPPGAGRETQYF,TGTGCCAGCTCACCACCGGGGGCAGGGCGAGAGACCCAGTACTTC
TRBJ2-3,.,TRBD2,TRBV4-1,CASSPRTSGFTDTQYF,TGCGCCAGCAGCCCTCGGACTAGCGGTTTCACAGATACGCAGTATTTT
TRBJ2-7,few,TRBD1,TRBV5-1,CASSSGQGSSYEQYF,TGCGCCAGCAGCTCTGGACAGGGGAGCTCCTACGAGCAGTACTTC
TRBJ2-7,.,.,TRBV9,CASSVENSEHYEQYF,TGTGCCAGCAGCGTGGAGAACTCGGAACACTACGAGCAGTACTTC
TRBJ2-1,.,TRBD2,TRBV29-1,CSVASGGSYNEQFF,TGCAGCGTCGCTAGCGGGGGCTCCTACAATGAGCAGTTCTTC
TRBJ2-3,.,TRBD2,TRBV19,CASSAYGTTRFTDTQYF,TGTGCCAGTAGTGCCTACGGGACTACTAGATTCACAGATACGCAGTATTTT
TRBJ2-3,.,TRBD1,TRBV27,CASSLYDRDPTDTQYF,TGTGCCAGCAGTTTATACGACAGGGACCCCACAGATACGCAGTATTTT
TRBJ2-1,.,TRBD2,TRBV6-5,CASSQRDYNEQFF,TGTGCCAGCAGCCAGCGGGACTACAATGAGCAGTTCTTC
TRBJ1-3,.,TRBD1,TRBV7-3,CASSSGGSTIYF,TGTGCCAGCAGCTCAGGGGGCAGCACCATATATTTT
TRBJ2-7,.,TRBD1,TRBV15,CATSRTGGEQYF,TGTGCCACCAGCCGGACAGGAGGAGAGCAGTACTTC
TRBJ2-2,once,.,TRBV12-3/TRBV12-4,CASNLNTGELFF,TGTGCCAGCAACCTAAACACCGGGGAGCTGTTTTTT
TRBJ2-1,.,.,TRBV18,CASSPRDTYNEQFF,TGTGCCAGCTCACCACGGGACACCTACAATGAGCAGTTCTTC
TRBJ1-6,.,TRBD1,TRBV19,CASSEGQGNSPLHF,TGTGCCAGTAGTGAGGGACAGGGAAATTCACCCCTCCACTTT
TRBJ2-7,.,TRBD1,TRBV7-3,CASSFSGGGSSYEQYF,TGTGCCAGCAGCTTTTCAGGGGGTGGGAGCTCCTACGAGCAGTACTTC
TRBJ1-4,.,TRBD1,TRBV28,CASSLLGTGGVGEKLFF,TGTGCCAGCAGTTTATTAGGGACAGGGGGCGTTGGAGAAAAACTGTTTTTT
TRBJ1-2,many,.,TRBV24-1,CATSDYKAGPNYGYTF,TGTGCCACCAGTGATTACAAAGCCGGACCCAACTATGGCTACACCTTC
TRBJ2-1,.,.,TRBV7-2,CASSLRASPGNEQFF,TGTGCCAGCAGCCTCCGGGCCTCACCGGGGAATGAGCAGTTCTTC
TRBJ2-2,.,.,TRBV7-9,CASSPQGTGELFF,TGTGCCAGCAGCCCACAGGGTACCGGGGAGCTGTTTTTT
TRBJ1-6,.,.,TRBV5-4,CASSRDDSPLHF,TGTGCCAGCAGCCGAGATGATTCACCCCTCCACTTT
TRBJ2-2,.,.,TRBV18,CASSLIRAGNTGELFF,TGTGCCAGCTCACTTATCCGAGCGGGGAACACCGGGGAGCTGTTTTTT
TRBJ1-1,once,TRBD1,TRBV15,CATSRGNRGQRNTEAFF,TGTGCCACCAGCAGAGGAAACAGGGGGCAGAGGAACACTGAAGCTTTCTTT
TRBJ2-1,.,TRBD2,TRBV4-2,CASSAGGGLAGLSSYNEQFF,TGTGCCAGCAGCGCAGGGGGGGGACTAGCGGGGTTGAGCTCCTACAATGAGCAGTTCTTC
TRBJ2-2,.,.,TRBV19,CASSQEGKVEDYTGELFF,TGTGCCAGTAGTCAAGAGGGGAAGGTTGAGGATTACACCGGGGAGCTGTTTTTT
TRBJ2-5,.,.,TRBV6-2/TRBV6-3,CASSGGETQYF,TGTGCCAGCAGTGGGGGGGAGACCCAGTACTTC
TRBJ2-5,.,TRBD2,TRBV10-1,CASSVGTSGSETQYF,TGCGCCAGCAGTGTTGGGACTAGCGGGAGCGAGACCCAGTACTTC
TRBJ2-6,once,.,TRBV18,CASSSPGGAGANVLTF,TGTGCCAGCTCATCACCAGGGGGGGCGGGGGCCAACGTCCTGACTTTC
TRBJ2-7,.,.,TRBV7-9,CASSLATGKQTYEQYF,TGTGCCAGCAGCCTAGCAACAGGGAAGCAAACCTACGAGCAGTACTTC
TRBJ2-1,.,.,TRBV6-2/TRBV6-3,CASSYSFYGSLSFSYNEQFF,TGTGCCAGCAGTTACTCGTTCTACGGGAGTTTATCCTTCTCCTACAATGAGCAGTTCTTC
TRBJ2-5,once,TRBD2,TRBV7-6,CASSLFPPIRGSLQETQYF,TGTGCCAGCAGCTTATTCCCCCCGATTCGCGGGAGCCTCCAAGAGACCCAGTACTTC
TRBJ2-7,few,.,TRBV15,CATSRGNRLRASGEQYF,TGTGCCACCAGCAGAGGGAACAGGTTAAGGGCATCCGGCGAGCAGTACTTC
TRBJ1-2,.,TRBD1,TRBV5-1,CASSYATGASNYGYTF,TGCGCCAGCAGCTACGCGACAGGGGCCTCTAACTATGGCTACACCTTC
TRBJ2-1,.,TRBD2,TRBV7-9,CASSLVSGRDEQFF,TGTGCCAGCAGCTTAGTTAGCGGGAGGGATGAGCAGTTCTTC
TRBJ1-2,.,.,TRBV6-4,CASRPGPNYGYTF,TGTGCCAGCAGGCCGGGACCTAACTATGGCTACACCTTC
TRBJ2-1,.,TRBD2,TRBV4-3,CASSRTSGPYNEQFF,TGCGCCAGCAGCCGGACTAGCGGGCCCTACAATGAGCAGTTCTTC
TRBJ1-2,.,.,TRBV10-3,CAIREGRGNNGYTF,TGTGCCATCAGGGAAGGGAGGGGGAATAATGGCTACACCTTC
TRBJ1-6,.,.,TRBV28,CASSYLNSPLHF,TGTGCCAGCAGTTACCTTAATTCACCCCTCCACTTT
TRBJ2-2,.,TRBD2,TRBV5-1,CASSLTWLAANTGELFF,TGCGCCAGCAGCTTGACCTGGCTAGCGGCGAACACCGGGGAGCTGTTTTTT
TRBJ2-1,.,.,TRBV9,CASSISSEQFF,TGTGCCAGCAGCATTAGTAGTGAGCAGTTCTTC
TRBJ1-2,.,TRBD1,TRBV18,CASSRDRGPYGYTF,TGTGCCAGCTCACGGGACAGGGGTCCCTATGGCTACACCTTC
TRBJ1-1,.,.,TRBV16,CASSQLGALMNTEAFF,TGTGCCAGCAGCCAATTAGGGGCTCTGATGAACACTGAAGCTTTCTTT
TRBJ2-5,.,TRBD1,TRBV7-9,CASSLGPQGAQETQYF,TGTGCCAGCAGCTTAGGACCCCAGGGGGCTCAAGAGACCCAGTACTTC
TRBJ1-6,.,TRBD1,TRBV7-2,CASSSGQVGNSPLHF,TGTGCCAGCAGCTCCGGACAGGTGGGGAATTCACCCCTCCACTTT
TRBJ2-7,.,TRBD2,TRBV6-6,CASSYDSGRYSYEQYF,TGTGCCAGCAGTTATGACAGCGGGAGGTACTCCTACGAGCAGTACTTC